This TCR beta chain was captured by sequencing in a study of blood T cell repertoires in COVID-19. The overall study: Samples came from the United States, Italy and Spain, spanning acute and convalescent COVID-19. Nucleic acid was either cDNA or gDNA, and it came from T cells, B-cell-depleted T cells, or PBMCs.

V was clipped by 5 bases and J by 2 bases, with 9 bases between them. Germline V gene lookup returns CDR1 MNHEY and CDR2 SMNVEV (reference sequence). This CDR3 is built from 13 residues. Study processing details: Estimation of nucleated cell counts was performed using reference gene primer amplification. Produced via immunoSEQ multiplex PCR; TCRdb's table is partial and in-frame only. The DNA was the basis for D and trimming; V, J and clone size are from that table. The data show fewer than 90,000 clones, about 80% seen once. Sequencing used peripheral blood. The source is a human donor in a cohort sampled during active COVID-19. The chain is built from TRBV27 and TRBJ1-1; D possibly corresponds to TRBD1 (5 bases). The CDR3 is CASSPRVNTEAFF. The CDR3 region has the DNA TGTGCCAGCAGTCCCAGGGTCAACACTGAAGCTTTCTTT.